These 17 T cell receptor beta chains originate from one sample sequenced in a study of Ad26.COV2.S vaccination and SARS-CoV-2 variants. Treatment given: approximately 18 received Ad26.COV2.S at low or high dose, single or two shots; roughly five received placebo; per-sample allocation not given. Sampling took place 63 days after the first vaccine or placebo injection. Sequencing used immunoSEQ multiplex PCR; TCRdb keeps in-frame clones, though not all of them. The table lists hundreds of thousands of clones, 80% to 95% of them singletons. The sample in question was peripheral blood, obtained in a trial of Ad26.COV2.S vaccine versus placebo. The receptors derive from a person aged 18 to 59 who received the Ad26.COV2.S COVID-19 vaccine or a placebo.

The chain combines TRBV9 with TRBJ2-1; TRBD2 matches 11 bases. The ends lost 7 bases at V and 7 bases at J; junction bases unmatched: 7. This CDR3 comprises 14 residues. From germline, CDR1 is SGDLS and CDR2 YYNGEE. CDR3 in DNA: TGTGCCAGCTCTAGCGGGAGGAGTAGTAATGAGCAGTTCTTC. This encodes CASSSGRSSNEQFF.

The chain couples TRBV27 to TRBJ1-6, with 12 bases aligning to TRBD1. Trimming cost V 3 bases and J 7 bases; bases outside gene matches: 7. Per the germline V gene, CDR1 is MNHEY and CDR2 is SMNVEV (reference sequence). The CDR3 has 17 residues. CDR3 amino acids: CASSFPGQGAKNSPLHF. The CDR3 DNA sequence: TGTGCCAGCAGTTTCCCGGGACAGGGGGCGAAAAATTCACCCCTCCACTTT.

The chain links TRBV11-2 to TRBJ2-3, with D perhaps assigned TRBD1 or TRBD2 (5 bases each). The germline V gene encodes CDR1 SGHAT and CDR2 FQNNGV. This CDR3 comprises 17 residues. V shed 5 bases and J shed 0 bases, with 18 bases lying between them. The DNA for the CDR3 is TGTGCCAGCAGCCTGACAGTACCCGGGGCTAGCACAGATACGCAGTATTTT. It translates to CASSLTVPGASTDTQYF.

J is TRBJ1-6 and V is TRBV6-5; maybe TRBD1 (5 bases). The CDR3 has 15 residues. Germline loops: CDR1 MNHEY, CDR2 SVGAGI. V lost 4 bases, J lost 2 bases, and 9 bases lay in between. The CDR3 DNA is TGTGCCAGCAGTTTAAGACAGCCCTATAATTCACCCCTCCACTTT. Translating gives CASSLRQPYNSPLHF.

This clone has just one count. The CDR3 DNA is TGTGCCAGCAGCCAGGACATCTCAAGCAATCAGCCCCAGCATTTT. As protein: CASSQDISSNQPQHF. The V and J genes are TRBV6-2 or TRBV6-3 and TRBJ1-5; a weak D match, TRBD1 (5 bases). Germline lookup yields CDR1 MNHEY and CDR2 SVGEGT. V lost 6 bases and J 1 base, leaving 13 bases between the germline ends. The CDR3 has 15 amino acids.

This clone was seen once. V is TRBV12-3 or TRBV12-4 and J is TRBJ2-7; D possibly matches TRBD1 or TRBD2 (6 bases each). The CDR3 consists of 13 residues. Trimming left V 3 bases short and J 7 bases short, with 13 bases between. As DNA, the CDR3 is TGTGCCAGCAGTTTTGCTACAGGGAGGGAGCAGTACTTC. It encodes CASSFATGREQYF.

The chain has TRBV19 and TRBJ2-4; the D is unclear. In germline, CDR1 is LNHDA, CDR2 SQIVND (reference sequence). CDR3 size: 14 residues. With 4 bases removed from V and 0 bases from J, the gap between germline ends came to 7 bases. The CDR3 region is CASSKVGAKNIQYF. CDR3 coding DNA: TGTGCCAGTAGTAAGGTCGGAGCCAAAAACATTCAGTACTTC.

With regard to this clone: Other DNA sequences from this sample encode an identical CDR3 as well. The chain recombines TRBV11-3 with TRBJ1-1, with D uncertain. CDR1 and CDR2 from the germline V gene are SGHNT and YENEEA. With 3 bases removed from V and 2 bases from J, the gap between germline ends came to 7 bases. The CDR3 has 13 amino acids. This CDR3 is CASSFTGNTEAFF. The CDR3 coding sequence is TGTGCCAGCAGCTTTACGGGAAACACTGAAGCTTTCTTT.

J is TRBJ2-3 and V is TRBV6-1; no definite D call. The V end lost 2 bases, the J end lost 0 bases, and 18 bases lay between the germline ends. The CDR3 has 18 amino acids. CDR1 MNHNS and CDR2 SASEGT come from the germline V gene. DNA of the CDR3: TGTGCCAGCAGTGAATTGGGCAAGGGTAGGTGGAGCACAGATACGCAGTATTTT. Translated: CASSELGKGRWSTDTQYF.

The chain couples TRBV25-1 to TRBJ1-4; D might be TRBD1 (5 bases). Germline loops: CDR1 MGHDK, CDR2 SYGVNS. V dropped 2 bases and J dropped 7 bases, with 17 bases sitting between them. CDR3 size: 16 residues. The CDR3 is CASSEVNFWGGEKLFF. In DNA, the CDR3 is TGTGCCAGCAGTGAAGTCAACTTCTGGGGCGGTGAAAAACTGTTTTTT. Complete variable domain (other parts from reference TRBV25-1 and TRBJ1-4): EADIYQTPRYLVIGTGKKITLECSQTMGHDKMYWYQQDPGMELHLIHYSYGVNSTEKGDLSSESTVSRIRTEHFPLTLESARPSHTSQYLCASSEVNFWGGEKLFFGSGTQLSVL.

This chain links TRBV5-1 with TRBJ2-7; the D is unclear. From germline, CDR1 is SGHRS and CDR2 YFSETQ. The CDR3 length is 15 residues. Trimming removed 3 bases at V and 3 bases at J, with 16 bases between. The DNA of the CDR3 is TGCGCCAGCAGCTACCAAACTGGCAGAAGCTACGAGCAGTACTTC. It codes for CASSYQTGRSYEQYF. The complete variable domain, with remaining parts taken from reference TRBV5-1 and TRBJ2-7, reads KAGVTQTPRYLIKTRGQQVTLSCSPISGHRSVSWYQQTPGQGLQFLFEYFSETQRNKGNFPGRFSGRQFSNSRSEMNVSTLELGDSALYLCASSYQTGRSYEQYFGPGTRLTVT.

This chain joins TRBV18 and TRBJ1-4; D not certain. The CDR3 extends over 14 amino acids. Germline CDR1 is KGHSH and CDR2 is LQKENI. V shed 1 base and J shed 4 bases, with 7 bases lying between them. In nucleotides, the CDR3 is TGTGCCAGCTCACCACGTCAGAATAATGAAAAACTGTTTTTT. As protein: CASSPRQNNEKLFF.

V gene TRBV6-6 combines with J gene TRBJ2-7; TRBD2 matches 16 bases. Looked up from germline, CDR1 is MNHNY and CDR2 is SVGAGI (reference sequence). The V gene end was trimmed by 5 bases and the J gene end by 0 bases; junction bases not matched to a gene: 19. The CDR3 is made up of 22 amino acids. The CDR3 region is CASSHTGYRGLAGGRSSYEQYF. The CDR3 coding sequence is TGTGCCAGCAGTCACACTGGATACAGGGGACTAGCGGGAGGGAGAAGCTCCTACGAGCAGTACTTC.

This sequence joins TRBV11-2 and TRBJ2-1; 7 positions agree with TRBD2. Trimming cost V 0 bases and J 0 bases; bases outside gene matches: 5. The CDR3 spans 17 residues. Germline V lookup: CDR1 SGHAT, CDR2 FQNNGV. As DNA, the CDR3 is TGTGCCAGCAGCTTAGACGGCGGGGGTAGCTCCTACAATGAGCAGTTCTTC. This codes for CASSLDGGGSSYNEQFF.

The CDR3 is CATSRDRAEAGGMPDTQYF. DNA of the CDR3: TGTGCCACCAGCAGAGATCGGGCCGAGGCGGGAGGGATGCCAGATACGCAGTATTTT. The J gene is TRBJ2-3, the V gene TRBV15; 9 nucleotides align to TRBD2. Germline assignment: CDR1 LNHNV and CDR2 YYDKDF (reference sequence). The CDR3 has 19 amino acids. V shed 0 bases and J 4 bases; nucleotides not matched to a gene: 14.

The CDR3 region has the DNA TGTGCCAGCAGCACCAGCCTACCCACTGAAGCTTTCTTT. Translation gives CASSTSLPTEAFF. V gene TRBV13 combines with J gene TRBJ1-1; D not resolved. Germline V lookup: CDR1 PRHDT, CDR2 FYEKMQ (reference sequence). CDR3 length equals 13 residues. V was cut by 5 bases and J by 4 bases, with 11 bases left in between.

The CDR3, as DNA: TGTGCCAGCAGTGAACAGAGGGGCTCCTACGAGCAGTACTTC. Its translation: CASSEQRGSYEQYF. This chain uses TRBV6-1 with TRBJ2-7; D tentatively fits TRBD1 or TRBD2 (5 bases each). The CDR3 runs 14 residues. In germline, CDR1 is MNHNS, CDR2 SASEGT. The V gene lost 2 bases and the J gene lost 0 bases, with 8 bases spanning the gap.